This section outlines one T cell receptor (beta chain) sequence together with its context. As yet, its antigen is unknown. The data stem from a study of cytomegalovirus exposure and HLA in healthy donors. Study in general: Earlier findings included about 120 million unique TCR beta sequences obtained from roughly 200 million T cells. Study conclusions and caveats: 16,951 TCR beta sequences were associated with HLA alleles at 0.05 false discovery rate in a later analysis.

The V end lost 0 bases, the J end lost 0 bases, and 7 bases lay between the germline ends. Germline V gene sequence: CDR1 SGDLS, CDR2 YYNGEE. This CDR3 is built from 14 residues. PCR employed 60 Vbeta and 13 Jbeta primers. Data came from immunoSEQ multiplex PCR; TCRdb stores just in-frame clones and leaves some out. The sample contains about 170,000 clones, about four fifths of which appear only once. This chain links TRBV9 with TRBJ2-7, with a tentative D call TRBD2 (5 bases). This receptor was obtained from a girl aged 5 to 17 in good health and CMV-seropositive. What was sequenced was PBMCs. The CDR3 here is CASSVGDYSYEQYF. DNA for the CDR3: TGTGCCAGCAGCGTAGGTGACTACTCCTACGAGCAGTACTTC.